The clone carrying this T cell receptor beta chain has ten or more counts. Its antigen is unknown. Nobody among the patients had been given any treatment before thyroid surgery. In the authors' workflow: A classifier for distant metastasis in papillary thyroid cancer was constructed using CDR3 differences observed across clinicopathological groups. With MiXCR, TCRdb reprocessed the PCR reads. The V and J calls and clone size are TCRdb's, not the authors'. The sample lists some 52,000 clones; approximately 17% were seen once. This specimen belongs to a study of metastatic and nonmetastatic thyroid tumors. Study background: It was across blood and tumor or nodule tissue from malignant and benign thyroid patients that repertoires were compared.

This CDR3 contains 13 residues. Per germline, CDR1 SNHLY and CDR2 FYNNEI. V was pared by 7 bases and J by 10 bases, with 17 bases between. Study observations and caveats: A significant increase in TCR beta diversity was reportedly seen in malignant thyroid tumors relative to benign nodules, in blood and tumor.

The V gene is TRBV2, the J gene TRBJ1-5; a weak D match, TRBD1 (5 bases). The clonotype was recovered from a female donor with papillary thyroid cancer or a benign thyroid nodule (not recorded which). Some clones in this sample may be carry-over from other donors' samples. Sequenced: blood. DNA for the CDR3: TGTGCCAGCACGACCGGGGGGGTCGGACCCCAGCATTTT. Translated: CASTTGGVGPQHF. Supplemented by reference TRBV2 and TRBJ1-5, the full variable domain reads EPEVTQTPSHQVTQMGQEVILRCVPISNHLYFYWYRQILGQKVEFLVSFYNNEISEKSEIFDDQFSVERPDGSNFTLKIRSTKLEDSAMYFCASTTGGVGPQHFGDGTRLSIL.